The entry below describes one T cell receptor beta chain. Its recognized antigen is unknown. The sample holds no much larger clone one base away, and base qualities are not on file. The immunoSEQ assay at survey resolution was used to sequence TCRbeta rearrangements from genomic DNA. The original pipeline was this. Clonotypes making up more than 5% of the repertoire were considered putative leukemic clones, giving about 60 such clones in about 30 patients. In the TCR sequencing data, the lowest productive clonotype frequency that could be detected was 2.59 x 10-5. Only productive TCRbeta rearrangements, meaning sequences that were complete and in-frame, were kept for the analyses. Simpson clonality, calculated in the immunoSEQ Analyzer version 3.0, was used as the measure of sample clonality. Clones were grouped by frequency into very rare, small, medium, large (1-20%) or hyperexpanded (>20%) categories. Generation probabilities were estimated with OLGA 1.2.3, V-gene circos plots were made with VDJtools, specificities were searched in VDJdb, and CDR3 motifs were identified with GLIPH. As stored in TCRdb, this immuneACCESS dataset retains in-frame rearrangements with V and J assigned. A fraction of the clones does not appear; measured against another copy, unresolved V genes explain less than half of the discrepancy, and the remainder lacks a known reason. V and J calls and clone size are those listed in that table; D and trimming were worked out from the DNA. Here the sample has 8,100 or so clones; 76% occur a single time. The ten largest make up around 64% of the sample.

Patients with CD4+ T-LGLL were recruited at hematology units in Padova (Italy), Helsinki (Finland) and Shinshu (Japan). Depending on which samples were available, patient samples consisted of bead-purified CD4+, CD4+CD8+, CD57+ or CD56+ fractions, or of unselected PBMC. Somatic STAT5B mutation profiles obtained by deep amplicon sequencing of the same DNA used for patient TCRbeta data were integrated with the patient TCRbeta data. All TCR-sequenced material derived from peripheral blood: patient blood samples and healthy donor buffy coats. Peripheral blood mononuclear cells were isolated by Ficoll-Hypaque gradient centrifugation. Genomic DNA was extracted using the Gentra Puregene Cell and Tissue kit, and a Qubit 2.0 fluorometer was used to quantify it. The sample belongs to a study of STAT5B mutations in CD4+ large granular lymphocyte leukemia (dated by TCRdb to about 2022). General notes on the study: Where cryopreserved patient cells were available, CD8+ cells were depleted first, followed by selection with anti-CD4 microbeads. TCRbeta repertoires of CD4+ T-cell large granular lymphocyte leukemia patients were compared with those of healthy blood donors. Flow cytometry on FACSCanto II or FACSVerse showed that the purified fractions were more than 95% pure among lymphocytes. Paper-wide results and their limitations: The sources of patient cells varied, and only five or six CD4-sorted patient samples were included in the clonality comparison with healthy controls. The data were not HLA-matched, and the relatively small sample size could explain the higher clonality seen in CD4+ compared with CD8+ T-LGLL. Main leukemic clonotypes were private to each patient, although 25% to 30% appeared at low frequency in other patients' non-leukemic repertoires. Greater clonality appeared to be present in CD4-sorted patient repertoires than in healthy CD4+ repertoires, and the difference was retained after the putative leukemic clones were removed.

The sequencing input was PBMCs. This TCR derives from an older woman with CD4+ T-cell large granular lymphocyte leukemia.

The CDR3 region reads CASSLGEGTLRGYTF. The DNA sequence reads TGCGCCAGCAGCTTGGGAGAGGGGACGCTCAGGGGCTACACCTTC. The rearranged segments are TRBV5-1 and TRBJ1-2; a tentative D call is TRBD1 (5 bases match). V was cut back by 0 bases and J by 8 bases, leaving a gap of 17 bases between them. The CDR3 measures 15 amino acids from cysteine to phenylalanine. Only CDR3 DNA remains: 45 bases, in frame from the first base. The germline V gene sets CDR1 to SGHRS and CDR2 to YFSETQ.